These 7 T cell receptor beta chains were sequenced from one sample in a study of CD8+ T cells in alopecia areata. Treatment here: oral pan-JAK inhibitor, 5-10 mg twice daily. After isolation, RNA underwent reverse transcription to generate cDNA as the sequencing template. Sequenced by immunoSEQ multiplex PCR; TCRdb stores in-frame clones only, minus some. The table shows about 200,000 clones, with 45% to 65% occurring only once. The input for sequencing was CD4+ T cells sorted from blood, taken at week 4, from a patient treated with tofacitinib. These receptor sequences come from a human donor with alopecia areata.

The chain couples TRBV5-4 to TRBJ2-1; 10 bases agree with TRBD2. The CDR3 length is 15 residues. V lost 2 bases, J lost 3 bases, and 2 bases stayed unmatched. The germline CDR1 and CDR2 sequences are SGHNT and YYREEE (reference sequence). CDR3 residues: CASSFGLADYNEQFF. CDR3 DNA sequence: TGTGCCAGCAGCTTCGGACTAGCGGACTACAATGAGCAGTTCTTC.

This clone was found once. V gene TRBV29-1 combines with J gene TRBJ1-1; tentative D call: TRBD1 (6 bases). V lost 3 bases to trimming and J lost 0 bases, with 11 bases between them. Germline V CDR1 and CDR2: SQVTM, ANQGSEA. The CDR3 extends over 14 amino acids. In DNA form, the CDR3 reads TGCAGCGTTGATCGGGGGGCTATGAACACTGAAGCTTTCTTT. As protein: CSVDRGAMNTEAFF.

This clone has a single count. The J gene is TRBJ2-4, the V gene TRBV27; D ambiguous. Germline CDR1 reads MNHEY; CDR2 reads SMNVEV (reference sequence). The CDR3 totals 13 residues. Between the trimmed V and J ends, which lost 4 bases and 0 bases, there was a span of 4 bases. CDR3 amino acids: CASSSIAKNIQYF. The CDR3 nucleotides read TGTGCCAGCAGTTCTATAGCCAAAAACATTCAGTACTTC.

The CDR3 here is CSRGDSSFLQETQYF. As DNA, the CDR3 is TGCAGCAGGGGGGACAGCTCTTTCTTACAAGAGACCCAGTACTTC. The rearrangement joins TRBV29-1 to TRBJ2-5, with D possibly matching TRBD1 (7 bases). The CDR3 is made up of 15 amino acids. The V gene lost 8 bases and the J gene lost 2 bases, with 21 bases spanning the gap. Germline lookup yields CDR1 SQVTM and CDR2 ANQGSEA.

The table lists this clone with a count of one. The chain has TRBV5-1 and TRBJ1-1; D gene unclear. Per germline, CDR1 SGHRS and CDR2 YFSETQ. Trimming left V 4 bases short and J 8 bases short, with 9 bases between. This CDR3 comprises 11 residues. CDR3 amino acids: CASSTGGEAFF. CDR3 bases: TGCGCCAGCAGCACCGGTGGGGAAGCTTTCTTT.

V gene TRBV30 combines with J gene TRBJ1-2; D gene ambiguous. Germline loops: CDR1 GTSNPN, CDR2 SVGIG (reference sequence). This CDR3 is built from 13 residues. Deletions cut 0 bases from V and 4 bases from J, with 9 bases between. The CDR3 DNA reads as TGTGCCTGGAGTGTACGGTTTTCCTATGGCTACACCTTC. Translation gives CAWSVRFSYGYTF.

This rearrangement joins TRBV2 to TRBJ2-2, with a weak D call TRBD2 (5 bases). This CDR3 contains 15 residues. Per the germline V gene, CDR1 is SNHLY and CDR2 is FYNNEI. Trimming took 5 bases from V and 0 from J, leaving 10 bases between them. CDR3 protein: CASSPGSANTGELFF. Here the CDR3 DNA reads TGTGCCAGCAGTCCGGGGTCAGCGAACACCGGGGAGCTGTTTTTT.